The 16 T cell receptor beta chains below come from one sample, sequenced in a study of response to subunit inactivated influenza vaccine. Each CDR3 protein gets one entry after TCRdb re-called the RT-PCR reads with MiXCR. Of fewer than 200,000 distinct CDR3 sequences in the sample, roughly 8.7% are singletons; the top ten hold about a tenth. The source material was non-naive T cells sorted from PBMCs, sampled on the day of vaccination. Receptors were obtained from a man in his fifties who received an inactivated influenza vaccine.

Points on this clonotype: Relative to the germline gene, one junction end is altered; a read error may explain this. The CDR3 here is CASSQTAPETQYF. As DNA, the CDR3 is TGTGCCAGCAGCCAGACAGCCCCAGAGACGCAGTATTTT. This sequence joins TRBV2 and TRBJ2-3; D perhaps matches TRBD1 (5 bases). The CDR3 loop spans 13 amino acids. CDR1 and CDR2 (germline): SNHLY, FYNNEI.

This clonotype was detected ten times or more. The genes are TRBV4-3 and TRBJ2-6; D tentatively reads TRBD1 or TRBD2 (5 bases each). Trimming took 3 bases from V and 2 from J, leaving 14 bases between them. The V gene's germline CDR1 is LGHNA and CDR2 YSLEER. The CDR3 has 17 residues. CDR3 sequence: CASSQPAGATGANVLTF. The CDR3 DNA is TGCGCCAGCAGCCAGCCGGCCGGGGCCACTGGGGCCAACGTCCTGACTTTC.

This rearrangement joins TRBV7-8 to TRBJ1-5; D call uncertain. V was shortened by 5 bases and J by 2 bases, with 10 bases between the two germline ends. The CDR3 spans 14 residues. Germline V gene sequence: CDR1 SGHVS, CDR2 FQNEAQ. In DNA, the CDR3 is TGTGCCAGCAGCCGAATCTGGGGCAATCAGCCCCAGCATTTT. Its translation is CASSRIWGNQPQHF.

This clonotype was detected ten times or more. CDR3 loop: CASSPRSDRGLYEQYF. The DNA of the CDR3 is TGTGCCAGCAGCCCCCGGTCGGACAGGGGCCTCTACGAGCAGTACTTC. The V gene is TRBV7-9, the J gene TRBJ2-7, with 9 bases identical to TRBD1. The CDR3 is made up of 16 amino acids. The V gene end was trimmed by 5 bases and the J gene end by 3 bases; junction bases not matched to a gene: 11. Germline V gene data show CDR1 as SEHNR and CDR2 as FQNEAQ (reference sequence).

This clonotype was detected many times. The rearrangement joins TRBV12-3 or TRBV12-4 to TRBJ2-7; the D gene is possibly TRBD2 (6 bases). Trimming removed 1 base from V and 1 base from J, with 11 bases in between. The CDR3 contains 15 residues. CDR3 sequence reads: CASSLGAGGSYEQYF. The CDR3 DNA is TGTGCCAGCAGTTTAGGAGCGGGCGGATCCTACGAGCAGTACTTC.

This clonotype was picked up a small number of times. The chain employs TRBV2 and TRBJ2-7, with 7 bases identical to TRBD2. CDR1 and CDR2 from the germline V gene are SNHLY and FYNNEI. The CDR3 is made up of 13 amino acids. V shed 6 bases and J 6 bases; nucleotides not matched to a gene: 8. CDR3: CASRIVGRTEQYF. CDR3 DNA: TGTGCCAGCAGGATCGTCGGGAGGACCGAGCAGTACTTC.

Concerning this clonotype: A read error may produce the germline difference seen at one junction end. In DNA, the CDR3 is TGTGCCAGCAACTTAGGCCTGGGCACGGAGACCCAGTACTTC. Its translation is CASNLGLGTETQYF. This sequence joins TRBV7-2 and TRBJ2-5; D remains unclear. The CDR3 contains 14 residues. Germline V lookup: CDR1 SGHTA, CDR2 FQGNSA.

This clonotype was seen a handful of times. The CDR3 coding sequence is TGTGCCAGCAGCCCGAGTGGTTCAGATACGCAGTATTTT. This codes for CASSPSGSDTQYF. The chain links TRBV7-3 to TRBJ2-3; D is uncertain. This CDR3 is built from 13 residues. Per germline, CDR1 SGHTA and CDR2 FQGTGA. V was shortened by 5 bases and J by 4 bases, with 10 bases between the two germline ends.

The CDR3 DNA reads as TGTGCCAGCAGCCGGGGACAGGGTGAAAAACTGTTTTTT. Its protein product is CASSRGQGEKLFF. The rearrangement joins TRBV7-9 to TRBJ1-4; 9 bases line up with TRBD1. CDR1 is SEHNR and CDR2 is FQNEAQ in the germline V gene (reference sequence). This CDR3 has 13 amino acids. Losses at the gene ends were 5 bases for V and 7 bases for J; bases not matched to a gene: 2.

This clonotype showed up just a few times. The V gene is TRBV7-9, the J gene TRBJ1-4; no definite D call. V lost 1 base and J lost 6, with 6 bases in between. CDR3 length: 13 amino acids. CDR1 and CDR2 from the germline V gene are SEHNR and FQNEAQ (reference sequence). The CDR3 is CASSLGVYEKLFF. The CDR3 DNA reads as TGTGCCAGCAGCTTAGGGGTATATGAAAAACTGTTTTTT.

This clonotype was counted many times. CDR3 bases: TGCAGTGCTAGAGACCCCGGGACTAGCGGGAGGAATGAGCAGTTCTTC. This encodes CSARDPGTSGRNEQFF. The J gene is TRBJ2-1, the V gene TRBV20-1, with 15 positions matching TRBD2. Looked up from germline, CDR1 is DFQATT and CDR2 is SNEGSKA (reference sequence). This CDR3 has 16 amino acids. J was trimmed by 7 bases and V by 0 bases; bases with no gene match: 4.

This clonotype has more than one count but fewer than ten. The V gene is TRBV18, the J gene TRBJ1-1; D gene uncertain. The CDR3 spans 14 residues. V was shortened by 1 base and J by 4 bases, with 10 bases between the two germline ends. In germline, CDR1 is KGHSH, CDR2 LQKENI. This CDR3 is CASSPRFGVTEAFF. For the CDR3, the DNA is TGTGCCAGCTCACCACGATTCGGAGTCACTGAAGCTTTCTTT.

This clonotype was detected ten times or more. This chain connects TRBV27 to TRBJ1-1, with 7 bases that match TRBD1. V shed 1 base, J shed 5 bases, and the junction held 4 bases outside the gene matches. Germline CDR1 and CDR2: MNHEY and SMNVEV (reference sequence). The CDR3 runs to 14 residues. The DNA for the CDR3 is TGTGCCAGCAGTTTATGGGGGACAGAGACTGAAGCTTTCTTT. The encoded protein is CASSLWGTETEAFF.

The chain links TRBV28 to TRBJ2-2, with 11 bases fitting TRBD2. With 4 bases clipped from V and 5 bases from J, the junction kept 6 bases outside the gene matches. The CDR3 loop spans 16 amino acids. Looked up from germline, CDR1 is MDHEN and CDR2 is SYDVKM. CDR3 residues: CASSSGLAVNTGELFF. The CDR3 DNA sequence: TGTGCCAGCAGTTCGGGACTAGCGGTAAATACCGGGGAGCTGTTTTTT.

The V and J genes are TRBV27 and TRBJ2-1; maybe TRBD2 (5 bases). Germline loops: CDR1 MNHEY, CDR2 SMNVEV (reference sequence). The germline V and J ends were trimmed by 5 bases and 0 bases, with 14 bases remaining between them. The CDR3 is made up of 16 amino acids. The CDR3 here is CASSAQAVSSYNEQFF. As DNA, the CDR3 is TGTGCCAGCAGTGCCCAAGCGGTTAGCTCCTACAATGAGCAGTTCTTC.

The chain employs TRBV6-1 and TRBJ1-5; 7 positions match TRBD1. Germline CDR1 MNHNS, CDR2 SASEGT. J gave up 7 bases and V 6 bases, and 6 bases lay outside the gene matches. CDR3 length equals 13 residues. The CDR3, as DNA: TGTGCCAGCAGACAGGGGCTAGGGCAGCCCCAGCATTTT. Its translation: CASRQGLGQPQHF.